The text below deals with one TCR beta chain. The antigen remains undetermined. The data derive from a study of PD-1 blockade in classical Hodgkin lymphoma. Study-level findings and limits: Diversity in CD4+ TCRs, unlike that measured in CD8+ TCRs, had risen significantly by C4D1. Complete responders' baseline diversity resembled that of newly diagnosed patients. A reduction in baseline TCR diversity was reportedly seen in newly diagnosed patients relative to healthy donors.

Clones were read by immunoSEQ multiplex PCR, and TCRdb kept only the in-frame ones, dropping some. The table shows tens of thousands of clones, with around 80% occurring only once. Time point defined: cycle 4 day 1 (C4D1), after six to seven weeks of nivolumab. Every patient was affected by relapse after autologous stem cell transplantation, while exposure to brentuximab vedotin was not uniform. The sequencing here drew on peripheral blood mononuclear cells (PBMCs), taken before the fourth cycle of nivolumab. The sequence derives from a human donor with classical Hodgkin lymphoma.

The CDR3 nucleotides are TGCGCCAGCAGCGGACTAGCGGGGACCACAGATACGCAGTATTTT. It encodes CASSGLAGTTDTQYF. The chain joins TRBV5-1 to TRBJ2-3; 12 nucleotides match TRBD2. There are 15 residues in the CDR3. V shed 4 bases and J 2 bases; nucleotides not matched to a gene: 2. Germline V CDR1 and CDR2: SGHRS, YFSETQ.